The 10 T cell receptor beta chains reported below all come from one sample, sequenced in a study of blood T cells in healthy people across ages. Then a second PCR, running about 6 to 12 cycles, was carried out with a sample-barcoded 5' primer and a J-beta primer mix. TCRdb analysed the 5' RACE reads with MiXCR anew, one entry per CDR3 protein. Among about 1,500,000 distinct CDR3 sequences listed, roughly 27% were seen once. Sequenced material: blood. Receptor source: a woman younger than 45 in good health.

J is TRBJ2-1 and V is TRBV2; 9 bases align to TRBD2. Germline lookup yields CDR1 SNHLY and CDR2 FYNNEI. The trim removed 6 bases at V and 5 bases at J, leaving 8 bases unmatched. This CDR3 has 15 amino acids. CDR3 DNA: TGTGCCAGCAGAGCTAGAGCGGGGGGTAACAATGAGCAGTTCTTC. Its protein is CASRARAGGNNEQFF.

The chain recombines TRBV7-9 with TRBJ2-1; 10 bases agree with TRBD1. V gave up 5 bases and J gave up 8 bases; unmatched junction bases: 6. CDR1 is SEHNR, CDR2 FQNEAQ, per germline (reference sequence). The CDR3 is 14 amino acids. DNA for the CDR3: TGTGCCAGCAGCCCGACAGGGGGCTCTTATGAGCAGTTCTTC. Translated: CASSPTGGSYEQFF. The full variable domain, in which reference TRBV7-9 and TRBJ2-1 provide the parts outside the CDR3, is DTGVSQNPRHKITKRGQNVTFRCDPISEHNRLYWYRQTLGQGPEFLTYFQNEAQLEKSRLLSDRFSAERPKGSFSTLEIQRTEQGDSAMYLCASSPTGGSYEQFFGPGTRLTVL.

As regards this clonotype: A read error is possible here, since a much larger clone lies one base away. The V gene is TRBV7-2, the J gene TRBJ2-3; no definite D call. Germline V gene lookup returns CDR1 SGHTA and CDR2 FQGNSA. There are 11 residues in the CDR3. The CDR3 DNA is TGTGCCAGCAGCTTTCAAGATTCGCAGTATTTT. It yields the protein CASSFQDSQYF.

This clonotype was picked up many times. The chain links TRBV6-5 to TRBJ2-1; D is unresolved. V lost 6 bases, J lost 6 bases, and 12 bases lay in between. The CDR3 spans 13 residues. Per the germline V gene, CDR1 is MNHEY and CDR2 is SVGAGI. CDR3 in DNA: TGTGCCAGCAGCGACCCGCCAATCAATGAGCAGTTCTTC. Translating gives CASSDPPINEQFF.

This chain uses TRBV6-1 with TRBJ2-5; 11 positions agree with TRBD1. With V trimmed by 5 bases and J by 7 bases, 9 bases remained unmatched. CDR3 length: 15 amino acids. Germline-derived CDR1 and CDR2 are MNHNS and SASEGT. CDR3 amino acids: CASSREDRGRGTQYF. The CDR3 nucleotides are TGTGCCAGCAGTCGGGAGGACAGGGGGCGAGGGACCCAGTACTTC.

As concerns this clonotype: A read error is possible here, since a much larger clone lies one base away. The rearrangement links TRBV5-1 to TRBJ2-7; 8 nucleotides agree with TRBD1. Germline CDR1 reads SGHRS; CDR2 reads YFSETQ. This CDR3 region has 16 residues. CDR3 amino acids: CAGSLISGQGSYEQYF. For the CDR3, the DNA is TGCGCCGGCAGCTTGATCTCCGGACAGGGCTCCTACGAGCAGTACTTC.

The chain uses TRBV15 and TRBJ2-4; perhaps TRBD1 as D (6 bases). This CDR3 is 16 amino acids long. The ends were cut back, 3 bases at V and 0 bases at J, with 12 bases in the middle. The germline gives CDR1 LNHNV, CDR2 YYDKDF (reference sequence). The CDR3: CATSSWQGRAKNIQYF. The CDR3 DNA is TGTGCCACCAGCAGCTGGCAGGGGAGAGCCAAAAACATTCAGTACTTC.

In this sample, this clonotype turned up a few times. Germline is not matched at one junction end, which may reflect a read error. The V and J genes are TRBV14 and TRBJ2-7; 8 bases agree with TRBD2. The length of the CDR3 is 14 residues. The germline CDR1 and CDR2 sequences are SGHDN and FVKESK. The CDR3 nucleotides are TGTGCCAGCAGCCTCGGGGGGGGATCCTGCGAGCAGTACTTC. It yields the protein CASSLGGGSCEQYF.

In this sample, this clonotype turned up a few times. Sequence at one end of the junction differs from germline and may be a read error. This chain links TRBV5-1 with TRBJ2-1; 8 positions agree with TRBD1. Germline-derived CDR1 and CDR2 are SGHRS and YFSETQ. The length of the CDR3 is 14 residues. The CDR3 coding sequence is TGCGCCAGCCGCTTCAGACAGGGGTTCAATGAGCAGTTCTTC. This encodes CASRFRQGFNEQFF.

V and J are TRBV20-1 and TRBJ2-1; 12 bases map to TRBD2. V lost 3 bases, J lost 10 bases, and 10 bases stayed unmatched. This CDR3 has 15 residues. Germline CDR1 reads DFQATT; CDR2 reads SNEGSKA (reference sequence). The CDR3 bases are TGCAGTGCTAGGGCTAGCGGGGGGGTACAATTAGAGCAGTTCTTC. It yields the protein CSARASGGVQLEQFF.